Each of the 20 T cell receptor beta chains below was sequenced from the same sample in a study of regulatory T cells in long-lasting Graves disease. Described time point: newly diagnosed GD, antithyroid drugs for less than 3 months. Researchers made the TCR library from RNA that was extracted from PBMCs. iRepertoire HTBI primers and Arm-PCR of CDR3 regions built TCR beta libraries. TCRdb reanalysed the multiplex PCR reads using MiXCR and keeps one entry per CDR3 protein. This sample has roughly 260,000 distinct CDR3 sequences, with around a sixth found just once. A further study also used this sample, focusing on T cells in Graves' hyperthyroidism and ophthalmopathy.

The sample in question was peripheral blood mononuclear cells (PBMCs), obtained at new diagnosis, from a patient treated with antithyroid drugs. The receptors were sampled from a woman between 25 and 40 years old with Graves disease.

The rearrangement joins TRBV19 to TRBJ2-1; tentatively, D is TRBD2 (6 bases). Trimming left V 7 bases short and J 9 bases short, with 16 bases between. The CDR3 runs 13 residues. The germline gives CDR1 LNHDA, CDR2 SQIVND (reference sequence). CDR3 sequence: CASTPGEGVEQFF. The CDR3 DNA reads TGTGCCAGTACCCCGGGAGAGGGTGTTGAGCAGTTCTTC.

The table lists this clonotype with a few counts. CDR3 DNA sequence: TGCAGTGCTCTCCCAGACAGGGGCCCCCAAGAGACCCAGTACTTC. Translated, it gives CSALPDRGPQETQYF. The V and J genes are TRBV20-1 and TRBJ2-5; TRBD1 agrees at 8 bases. The length of the CDR3 is 15 residues. Germline values: CDR1 DFQATT, CDR2 SNEGSKA (reference sequence). Trimming cost V 5 bases and J 1 base; bases outside gene matches: 9.

The chain employs TRBV19 and TRBJ2-1, with 8 nucleotides matching TRBD2. The germline V gene encodes CDR1 LNHDA and CDR2 SQIVND (reference sequence). The CDR3 loop spans 16 amino acids. Trimming removed 3 bases from V and 5 bases from J; junction bases left unmatched: 9. CDR3 nucleotides: TGTGCCAGTAGTATTAACGGGGGGGCCGTCCACAATGAGCAGTTCTTC. It codes for CASSINGGAVHNEQFF.

This clonotype came up many times. The chain carries TRBV7-8 and TRBJ2-2; TRBD1 is a possible D gene (5 bases). The CDR3 length is 16 residues. V dropped 3 bases and J dropped 0 bases, with 11 bases sitting between them. Per the germline V gene, CDR1 is SGHVS and CDR2 is FQNEAQ. The CDR3 nucleotides read TGTGCCAGCAGCTTGCAGGGTGGCTCGAACACCGGGGAGCTGTTTTTT. This codes for CASSLQGGSNTGELFF.

In this sample, this clonotype turned up many times. The chain is built from TRBV27 and TRBJ1-3; no clear D. V lost 6 bases and J 0 bases, leaving 9 bases between the germline ends. This CDR3 has 14 amino acids. In germline, CDR1 is MNHEY, CDR2 SMNVEV (reference sequence). The CDR3 DNA follows: TGTGCCAGCAGGGCGTTAAGCTCTGGAAACACCATATATTTT. It encodes CASRALSSGNTIYF.

This clonotype has ten or more counts. The V call is TRBV7-2, the J call TRBJ1-5; D gene ambiguous. Germline V lookup: CDR1 SGHTA, CDR2 FQGNSA. The CDR3 runs 16 residues. Deletions cut 0 bases from V and 8 bases from J, with 17 bases between. For the CDR3, the DNA is TGTGCCAGCAGCTTAGCGGAGGCCGCAGGCCGGGAGCCCCAGCATTTT. Translation gives CASSLAEAAGREPQHF.

This clonotype occurred many times. This chain links TRBV5-1 with TRBJ1-1, with D hard to call. Germline V gives CDR1 SGHRS, CDR2 YFSETQ. V gave up 0 bases and J gave up 0 bases, with 6 bases separating them. There are 14 residues in the CDR3. As DNA, the CDR3 is TGCGCCAGCAGCTTGGCCATATTGAACACTGAAGCTTTCTTT. It yields the protein CASSLAILNTEAFF.

This clonotype was seen more than once but under ten times. This chain joins TRBV19 and TRBJ1-6, with TRBD1 identical over 8 bases. CDR1 and CDR2 (germline): LNHDA, SQIVND (reference sequence). This CDR3 region has 16 residues. Germline trimming cut 6 bases from V and 1 base from J; bases unmatched to any gene: 5. In DNA, the CDR3 is TGTGCCAGTAGCCGGACAGGGAGGTCCTATAATTCACCCCTCCACTTT. Its protein product is CASSRTGRSYNSPLHF.

Worth noting for this clonotype: The likely explanation is a read error, given a far larger clone one base away. V gene TRBV2 combines with J gene TRBJ2-2; D is uncertain. The CDR3 has 12 amino acids. Trimming took off 6 bases at V and 2 bases at J, with 4 bases between the two ends. Germline V gene sequence: CDR1 SNHLY, CDR2 FYNNEI. The CDR3 spells CASRSNTGELFF. Written as DNA, the CDR3 is TGTGCCAGCAGGAGCAACACCGGGGAGCTGTTTTTT.

Ten or more counts support this clonotype. The chain carries TRBV15 and TRBJ1-6, with 9 bases identical to TRBD1. The trim removed 6 bases at V and 3 bases at J, leaving 6 bases unmatched. Germline CDR1 is LNHNV and CDR2 is YYDKDF (reference sequence). This CDR3 comprises 16 residues. DNA for the CDR3: TGTGCCACCAGACCGGGACAGGGATTCTATAATTCACCCCTCCACTTT. Translation gives CATRPGQGFYNSPLHF. The full variable domain, completed using reference TRBV15 and TRBJ1-6, is DAMVIQNPRYQVTQFGKPVTLSCSQTLNHNVMYWYQQKSSQAPKLLFHYYDKDFNNEADTPDNFQSRRPNTSFCFLDIRSPGLGDTAMYLCATRPGQGFYNSPLHFGNGTRLTVT.

This clonotype was seen at least ten times. CDR3 coding DNA: TGTGCCAGCTCAGACAGGGTAAAGACCCAGTACTTC. Translated: CASSDRVKTQYF. The V gene is TRBV18, the J gene TRBJ2-5, with 7 bases that match TRBD1. The CDR3 runs to 12 residues. V lost 5 bases to trimming and J lost 6 bases; unmatched junction nucleotides: 3. CDR1 is KGHSH and CDR2 is LQKENI in the germline V gene.

This clonotype was recorded at least ten times. The J gene is TRBJ2-5, the V gene TRBV14; no firm D call. Deletions cut 1 base from V and 4 bases from J, with 13 bases between. This CDR3 is built from 15 residues. CDR1 is SGHDN, CDR2 FVKESK, per germline. The CDR3 loop is CASSQVLTSRETQYF. The CDR3 nucleotides are TGTGCCAGCAGCCAAGTGTTAACGAGCAGAGAGACCCAGTACTTC.

On this clonotype itself: Since a much larger clone is just one base distant, this may be a read error. The CDR3 coding sequence is TGCAGTGCTAGTAAAGGGACAGGAGGGAGAGGCGAAGCTTTCTTT. Encoded protein: CSASKGTGGRGEAFF. The chain combines TRBV20-1 with TRBJ1-1; 8 bases line up with TRBD1. CDR1 is DFQATT and CDR2 is SNEGSKA in the germline V gene (reference sequence). V gave up 3 bases and J gave up 8 bases; unmatched junction bases: 14. The CDR3 contains 15 residues.

This clonotype was counted ten times or more. This chain links TRBV12-3 or TRBV12-4 with TRBJ2-5; the match to TRBD2 covers 13 bases. The J segment lost 4 bases and the V segment lost 0 bases, leaving 8 bases of the junction unmatched. This CDR3 comprises 18 residues. This CDR3 reads CASSLALGLAGVSETQYF. The CDR3 region has the DNA TGTGCCAGCAGTTTAGCCCTAGGACTAGCGGGGGTGTCAGAGACCCAGTACTTC.

This clonotype was observed at least ten times. J is TRBJ2-1 and V is TRBV6-1; D uncertain. V was trimmed by 3 bases and J by 8 bases, leaving 17 bases between them. Per the germline V gene, CDR1 is MNHNS and CDR2 is SASEGT. The CDR3 has 15 amino acids. CDR3 DNA sequence: TGTGCCAGCAGTGATATCACCCGGTTCCCTGATGAGCAGTTCTTC. Protein sequence: CASSDITRFPDEQFF.

The table lists this clonotype with a few counts. The V gene is TRBV19, the J gene TRBJ2-7; 9 bases align to TRBD1. The germline CDR1 and CDR2 sequences are LNHDA and SQIVND (reference sequence). The CDR3 spans 14 residues. V was clipped by 5 bases and J by 5 bases; unmatched bases: 7. The CDR3 loop reads CASSEQGAFDEQYF. Here the CDR3 DNA reads TGTGCCAGTAGTGAACAGGGGGCGTTCGACGAGCAGTACTTC.

This clonotype was seen repeatedly, ten times or more. The chain uses TRBV5-4 and TRBJ2-1; 8 bases line up with TRBD2. Trimming cost V 1 base and J 6 bases; bases outside gene matches: 12. Per the germline V gene, CDR1 is SGHNT and CDR2 is YYREEE (reference sequence). The CDR3 length is 17 residues. The DNA for the CDR3 is TGTGCCAGCAGCTTGAGGATAGGGACTAGAGTAGGCAATGAGCAGTTCTTC. It specifies CASSLRIGTRVGNEQFF.

Only a few counts were recorded for this clonotype. A much larger clone differs by one base, so this may be a read error. This chain connects TRBV7-9 to TRBJ1-1; D call uncertain. This CDR3 contains 15 residues. The germline V gene has CDR1 SEHNR and CDR2 FQNEAQ (reference sequence). The DNA for the CDR3 is TGTGCCAGCAGCCCACGTAGAGGGCCGAGGACTGGAGCTTTCTTT. The encoded protein is CASSPRRGPRTGAFF.

The rearrangement joins TRBV20-1 to TRBJ2-7; TRBD1 matches 9 bases. This CDR3 has 13 residues. CDR1 and CDR2 from the germline V gene are DFQATT and SNEGSKA (reference sequence). After removal of 2 bases from V and 3 bases from J, the junction contained 2 bases not matched to a gene. This CDR3 reads CSARRDRDYEQYF. The CDR3 DNA reads as TGCAGTGCTAGAAGGGACAGGGACTACGAGCAGTACTTC.

This clonotype was recorded a few times. This chain links TRBV15 with TRBJ1-5; D unresolved. CDR3 length equals 12 residues. Trimming pared 1 base from V and 9 bases from J, leaving 7 bases between. Germline values: CDR1 LNHNV, CDR2 YYDKDF (reference sequence). CDR3 DNA: TGTGCCACCAGCAGAGGTGAAACGCCCCAGCATTTT. It yields the protein CATSRGETPQHF.